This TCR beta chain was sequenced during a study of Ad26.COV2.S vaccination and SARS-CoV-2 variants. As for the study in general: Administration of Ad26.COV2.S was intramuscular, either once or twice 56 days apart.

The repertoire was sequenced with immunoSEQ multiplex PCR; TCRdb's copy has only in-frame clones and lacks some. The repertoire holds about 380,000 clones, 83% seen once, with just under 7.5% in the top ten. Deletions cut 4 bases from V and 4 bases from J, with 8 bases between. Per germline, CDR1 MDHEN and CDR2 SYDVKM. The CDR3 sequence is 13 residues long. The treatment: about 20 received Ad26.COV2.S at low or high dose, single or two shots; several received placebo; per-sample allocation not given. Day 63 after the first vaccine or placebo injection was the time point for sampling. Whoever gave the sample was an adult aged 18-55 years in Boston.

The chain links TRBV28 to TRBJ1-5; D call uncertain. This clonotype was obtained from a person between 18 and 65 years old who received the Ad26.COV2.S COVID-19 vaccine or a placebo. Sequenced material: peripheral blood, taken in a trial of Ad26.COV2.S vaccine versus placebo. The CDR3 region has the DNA TGTGCCAGCAGTTGGACGGGTAATCAGCCCCAGCATTTT. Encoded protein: CASSWTGNQPQHF.